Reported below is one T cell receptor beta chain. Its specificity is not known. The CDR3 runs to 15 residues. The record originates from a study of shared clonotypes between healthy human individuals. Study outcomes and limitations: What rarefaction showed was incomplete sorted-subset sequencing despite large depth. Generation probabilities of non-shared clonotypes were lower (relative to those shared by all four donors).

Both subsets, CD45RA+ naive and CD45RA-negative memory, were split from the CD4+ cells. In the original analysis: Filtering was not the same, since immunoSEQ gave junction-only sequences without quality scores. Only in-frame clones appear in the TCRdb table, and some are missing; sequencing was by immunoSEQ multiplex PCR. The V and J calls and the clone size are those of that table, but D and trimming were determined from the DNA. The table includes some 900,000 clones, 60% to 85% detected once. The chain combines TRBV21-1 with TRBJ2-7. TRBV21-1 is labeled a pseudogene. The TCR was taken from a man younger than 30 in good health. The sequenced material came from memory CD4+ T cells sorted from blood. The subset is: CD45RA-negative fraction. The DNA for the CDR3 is TGTGCCAGCAGCAAAGCGCTTTATGGGTCCCCCGAGCAGTACTTC. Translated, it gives CASSKALYGSPEQYF.